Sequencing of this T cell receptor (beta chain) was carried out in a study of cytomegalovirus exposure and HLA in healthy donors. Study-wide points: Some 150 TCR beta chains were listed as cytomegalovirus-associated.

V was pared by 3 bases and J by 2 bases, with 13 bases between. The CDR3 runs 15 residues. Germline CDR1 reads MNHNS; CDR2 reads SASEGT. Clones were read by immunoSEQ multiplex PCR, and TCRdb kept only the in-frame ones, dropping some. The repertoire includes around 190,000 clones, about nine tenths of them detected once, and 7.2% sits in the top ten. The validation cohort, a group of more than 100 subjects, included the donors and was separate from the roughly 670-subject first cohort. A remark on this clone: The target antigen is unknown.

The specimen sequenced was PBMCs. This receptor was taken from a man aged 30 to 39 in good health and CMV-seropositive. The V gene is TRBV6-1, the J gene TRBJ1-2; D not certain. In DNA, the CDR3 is TGTGCCAGCAGTGACCTTCGTGGGGTCAACTATGGCTACACCTTC. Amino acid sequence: CASSDLRGVNYGYTF.